Listed here are 7 T cell receptor beta chains from one sample, sequenced in a study of OX40 agonist ivuxolimab in advanced cancers. Method: immunoSEQ multiplex PCR; TCRdb's copy keeps in-frame clones and lacks some. Of approximately 45,000 clones listed, more than 80% are singletons. The sequences come from CD4+ or CD8+ T cells sorted from blood, collected in a trial of the OX40 agonist ivuxolimab. The origin of the receptors is an adult with an advanced solid tumor such as melanoma, head and neck, liver or kidney cancer.

J is TRBJ1-2 and V is TRBV7-2; 7 positions match TRBD1. V lost 5 bases to trimming and J lost 4 bases; unmatched junction nucleotides: 4. The CDR3 covers 13 residues. Germline CDR1 and CDR2: SGHTA and FQGNSA. The CDR3 nucleotides read TGTGCCAGCAGCCGGGACAGTTTCTATGGCTACACCTTC. Its translation is CASSRDSFYGYTF.

The chain recombines TRBV7-9 with TRBJ2-5; TRBD1 is a possible D gene (6 bases). The V and J ends lost 5 bases and 5 bases respectively, with 15 bases between them. The CDR3 totals 14 residues. Germline V CDR1 and CDR2: SEHNR, FQNEAQ (reference sequence). The CDR3 sequence is CASSQPTGMETQYF. The CDR3 DNA is TGTGCCAGCAGCCAACCAACAGGGATGGAGACCCAGTACTTC.

The chain links TRBV6-6 to TRBJ2-7; a possible D gene is TRBD1 (6 bases). CDR3 size: 15 residues. Germline loops: CDR1 MNHNY, CDR2 SVGAGI (reference sequence). With 0 bases removed from V and 6 bases from J, the gap between germline ends came to 15 bases. The CDR3 bases are TGTGCCAGCAGTTACTCCCTGGCAGGGGTCGGCGAGCAGTACTTC. This sequence encodes CASSYSLAGVGEQYF.

This clone has a handful of counts. The rearrangement uses TRBV2 and TRBJ2-3; 9 bases are a match to TRBD1. J lost 2 bases, V lost 7 bases, and 16 bases had no gene match. This CDR3 region has 18 residues. The V gene's germline CDR1 is SNHLY and CDR2 FYNNEI. Written as DNA, the CDR3 is TGTGCCAGCATTCTCAGGGGACAGGGCAGATGGTACACAGATACGCAGTATTTT. This translates into CASILRGQGRWYTDTQYF.

This chain links TRBV10-3 with TRBJ2-7; the D gene is possibly TRBD1 (6 bases). With 6 bases removed from V and 0 bases from J, the gap between germline ends came to 12 bases. The germline V gene encodes CDR1 ENHRY and CDR2 SYGVKD. CDR3 length: 14 residues. The CDR3 bases are TGTGCCATCAGCCCACAGGGTTCCTCCTACGAGCAGTACTTC. Protein sequence: CAISPQGSSYEQYF.

The V and J genes are TRBV9 and TRBJ1-5, with D tentatively TRBD1 (6 bases). Trimming removed 2 bases at V and 7 bases at J, with 16 bases between. This CDR3 is built from 15 residues. Germline assignment: CDR1 SGDLS and CDR2 YYNGEE. CDR3 sequence: CASSVGAGGDQPQHF. The CDR3 DNA reads TGTGCCAGCAGCGTGGGGGCAGGAGGTGACCAGCCCCAGCATTTT.

The V gene is TRBV28, the J gene TRBJ1-2, with a tentative D call TRBD1 (6 bases). V lost 2 bases and J 4 bases, leaving 23 bases between the germline ends. This CDR3 comprises 18 residues. Germline CDR1 is MDHEN and CDR2 is SYDVKM. CDR3 DNA: TGTGCCAGCAGTTTACCCGCGGGGCGGCGAGGGGGTTTCTATGGCTACACCTTC. It encodes CASSLPAGRRGGFYGYTF.